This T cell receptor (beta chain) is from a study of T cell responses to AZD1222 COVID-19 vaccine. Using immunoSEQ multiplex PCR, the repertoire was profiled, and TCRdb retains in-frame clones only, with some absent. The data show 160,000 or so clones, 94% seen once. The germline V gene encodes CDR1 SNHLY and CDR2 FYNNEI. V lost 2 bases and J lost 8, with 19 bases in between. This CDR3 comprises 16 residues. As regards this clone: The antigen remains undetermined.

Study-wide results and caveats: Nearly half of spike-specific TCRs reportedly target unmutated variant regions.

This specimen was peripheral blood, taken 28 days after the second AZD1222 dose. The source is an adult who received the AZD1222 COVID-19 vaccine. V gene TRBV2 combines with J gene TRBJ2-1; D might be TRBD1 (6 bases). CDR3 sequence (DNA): TGTGCCAGCAGTGAAAATCCCTACCAGGGGTGGCATGAGCAGTTCTTC. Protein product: CASSENPYQGWHEQFF.